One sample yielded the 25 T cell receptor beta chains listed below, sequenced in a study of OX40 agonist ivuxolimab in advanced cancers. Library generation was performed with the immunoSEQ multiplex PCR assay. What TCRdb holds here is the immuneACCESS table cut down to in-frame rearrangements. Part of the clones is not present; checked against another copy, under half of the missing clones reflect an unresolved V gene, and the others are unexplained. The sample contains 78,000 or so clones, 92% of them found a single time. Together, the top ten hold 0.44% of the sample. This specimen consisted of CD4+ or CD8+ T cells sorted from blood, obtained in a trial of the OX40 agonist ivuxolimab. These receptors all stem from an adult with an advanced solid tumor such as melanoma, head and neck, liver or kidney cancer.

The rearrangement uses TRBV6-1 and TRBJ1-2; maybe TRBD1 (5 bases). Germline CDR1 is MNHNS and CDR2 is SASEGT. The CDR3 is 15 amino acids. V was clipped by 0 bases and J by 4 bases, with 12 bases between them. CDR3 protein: CASSEALGDLYGYTF. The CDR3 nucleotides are TGTGCCAGCAGTGAAGCGCTAGGGGATCTCTATGGCTACACCTTC.

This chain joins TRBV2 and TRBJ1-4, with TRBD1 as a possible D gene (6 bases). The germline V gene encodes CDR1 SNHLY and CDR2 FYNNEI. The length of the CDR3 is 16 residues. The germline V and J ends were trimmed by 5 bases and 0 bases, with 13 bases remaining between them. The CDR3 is CASSIRQVATNEKLFF. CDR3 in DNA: TGTGCCAGCAGTATTAGACAGGTTGCAACTAATGAAAAACTGTTTTTT.

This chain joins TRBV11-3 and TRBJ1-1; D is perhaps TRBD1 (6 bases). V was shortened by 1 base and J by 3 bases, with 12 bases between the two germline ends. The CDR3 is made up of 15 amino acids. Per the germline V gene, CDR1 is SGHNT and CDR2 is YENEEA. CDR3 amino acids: CASSLVPGAHTEAFF. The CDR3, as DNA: TGTGCCAGCAGCTTAGTTCCGGGGGCACACACTGAAGCTTTCTTT.

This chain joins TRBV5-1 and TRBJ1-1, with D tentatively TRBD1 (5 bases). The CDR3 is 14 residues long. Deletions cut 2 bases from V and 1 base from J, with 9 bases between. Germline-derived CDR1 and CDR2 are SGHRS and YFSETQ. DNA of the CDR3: TGCGCCAGCAGCTTCCAGGGCGAGAACACTGAAGCTTTCTTT. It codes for CASSFQGENTEAFF.

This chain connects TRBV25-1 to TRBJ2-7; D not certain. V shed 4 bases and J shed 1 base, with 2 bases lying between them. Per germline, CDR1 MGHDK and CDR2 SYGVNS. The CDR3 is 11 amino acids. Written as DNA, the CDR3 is TGTGCCAGCAGTGGGTCCTACGAGCAGTACTTC. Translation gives CASSGSYEQYF.

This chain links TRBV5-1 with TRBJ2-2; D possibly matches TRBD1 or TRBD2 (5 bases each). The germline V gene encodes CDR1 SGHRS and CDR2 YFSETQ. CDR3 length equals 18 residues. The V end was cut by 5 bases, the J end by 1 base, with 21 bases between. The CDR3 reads CASRYLFGDGLNTGELFF. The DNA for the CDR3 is TGCGCCAGCAGGTATTTATTTGGGGACGGATTGAACACCGGGGAGCTGTTTTTT.

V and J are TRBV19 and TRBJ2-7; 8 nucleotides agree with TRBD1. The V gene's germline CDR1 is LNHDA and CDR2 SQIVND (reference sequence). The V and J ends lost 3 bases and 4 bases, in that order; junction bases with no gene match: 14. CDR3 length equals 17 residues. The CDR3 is CASSMTRTGWTVYEQYF. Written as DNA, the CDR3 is TGTGCCAGTAGTATGACAAGGACAGGGTGGACCGTATACGAGCAGTACTTC.

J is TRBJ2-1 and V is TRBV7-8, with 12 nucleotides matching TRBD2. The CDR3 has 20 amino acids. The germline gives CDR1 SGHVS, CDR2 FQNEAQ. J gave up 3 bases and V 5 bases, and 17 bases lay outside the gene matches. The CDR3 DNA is TGTGCCAGCAGCCTGAGTTTTGGGCTAGCGGGAGGGCAAAGCTACAATGAGCAGTTCTTC. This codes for CASSLSFGLAGGQSYNEQFF.

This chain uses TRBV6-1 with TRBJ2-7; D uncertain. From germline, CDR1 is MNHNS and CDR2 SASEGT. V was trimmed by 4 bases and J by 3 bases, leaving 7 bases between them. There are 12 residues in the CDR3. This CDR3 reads CASSVSSYEQYF. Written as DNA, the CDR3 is TGTGCCAGCAGTGTCTCGAGCTACGAGCAGTACTTC.

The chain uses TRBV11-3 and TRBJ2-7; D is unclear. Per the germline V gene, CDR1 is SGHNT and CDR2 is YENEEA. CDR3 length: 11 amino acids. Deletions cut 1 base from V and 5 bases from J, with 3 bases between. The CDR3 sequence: CASSLVNEQYF. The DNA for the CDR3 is TGTGCCAGCAGCTTAGTAAACGAGCAGTACTTC.

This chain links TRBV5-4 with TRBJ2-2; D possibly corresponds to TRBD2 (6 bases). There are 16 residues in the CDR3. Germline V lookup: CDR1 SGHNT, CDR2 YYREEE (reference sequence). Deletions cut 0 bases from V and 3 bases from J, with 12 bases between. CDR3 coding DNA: TGTGCCAGCAGCTTGGGAGGGCCGGGGGACACCGGGGAGCTGTTTTTT. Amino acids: CASSLGGPGDTGELFF.

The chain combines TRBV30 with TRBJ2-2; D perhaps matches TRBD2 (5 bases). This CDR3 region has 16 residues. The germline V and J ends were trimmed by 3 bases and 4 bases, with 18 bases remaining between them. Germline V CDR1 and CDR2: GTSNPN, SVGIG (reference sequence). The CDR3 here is CAWRTSRTGSTGELFF. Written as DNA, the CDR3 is TGTGCCTGGAGGACCTCCCGGACGGGAAGCACCGGGGAGCTGTTTTTT.

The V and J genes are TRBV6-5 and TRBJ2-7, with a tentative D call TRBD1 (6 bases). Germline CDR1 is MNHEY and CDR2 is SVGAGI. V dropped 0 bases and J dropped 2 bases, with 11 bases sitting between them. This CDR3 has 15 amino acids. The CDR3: CASSYSSDRTYEQYF. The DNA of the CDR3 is TGTGCCAGCAGTTACTCGTCGGACAGAACCTACGAGCAGTACTTC.

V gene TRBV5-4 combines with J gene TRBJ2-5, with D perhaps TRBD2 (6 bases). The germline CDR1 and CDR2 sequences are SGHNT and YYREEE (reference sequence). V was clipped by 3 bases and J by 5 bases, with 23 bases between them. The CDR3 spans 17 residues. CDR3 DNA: TGTGCCAGCAGCTGGAGCGTCGGCGGGAACCCCATGGAGACCCAGTACTTC. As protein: CASSWSVGGNPMETQYF.

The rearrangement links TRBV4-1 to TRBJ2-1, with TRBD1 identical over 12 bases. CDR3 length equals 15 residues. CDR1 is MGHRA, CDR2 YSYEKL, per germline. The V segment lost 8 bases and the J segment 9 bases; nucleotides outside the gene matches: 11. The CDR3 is CASGRAGTGGFEQFF. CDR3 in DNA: TGCGCCAGCGGCAGGGCCGGGACAGGGGGCTTTGAGCAGTTCTTC.

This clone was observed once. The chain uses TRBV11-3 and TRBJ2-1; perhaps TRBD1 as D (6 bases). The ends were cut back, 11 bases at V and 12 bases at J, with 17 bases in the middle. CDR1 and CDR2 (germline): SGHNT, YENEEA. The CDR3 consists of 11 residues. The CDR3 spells CAGNQGFVQFF. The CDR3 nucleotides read TGTGCCGGGAACCAGGGGTTTGTGCAGTTCTTC.

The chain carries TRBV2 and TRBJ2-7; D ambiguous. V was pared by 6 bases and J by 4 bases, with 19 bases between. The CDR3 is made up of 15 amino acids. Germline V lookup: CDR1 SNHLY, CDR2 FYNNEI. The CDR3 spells CASRTSDTLGYEQYF. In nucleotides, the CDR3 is TGTGCCAGCAGGACTTCAGATACTCTCGGTTACGAGCAGTACTTC.

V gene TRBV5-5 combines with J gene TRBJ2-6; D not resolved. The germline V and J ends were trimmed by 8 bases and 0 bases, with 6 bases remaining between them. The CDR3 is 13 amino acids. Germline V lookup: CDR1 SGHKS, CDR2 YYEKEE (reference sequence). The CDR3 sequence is CASYNSGANVLTF. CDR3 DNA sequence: TGTGCCAGTTACAACTCTGGGGCCAACGTCCTGACTTTC. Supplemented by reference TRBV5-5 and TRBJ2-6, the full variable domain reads DAGVTQSPTHLIKTRGQQVTLRCSPISGHKSVSWYQQVLGQGPQFIFQYYEKEERGRGNFPDRFSARQFPNYSSELNVNALLLGDSALYLCASYNSGANVLTFGAGSRLTVL.

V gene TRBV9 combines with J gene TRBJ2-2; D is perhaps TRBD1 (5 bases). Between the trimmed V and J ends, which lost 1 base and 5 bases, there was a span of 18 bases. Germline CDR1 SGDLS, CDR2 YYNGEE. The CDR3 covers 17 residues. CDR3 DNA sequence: TGTGCCAGCAGCGTAAAGGTGGGGCTGCAAGGGACCGGGGAGCTGTTTTTT. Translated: CASSVKVGLQGTGELFF. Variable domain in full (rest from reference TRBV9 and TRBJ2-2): DSGVTQTPKHLITATGQRVTLRCSPRSGDLSVYWYQQSLDQGLQFLIQYYNGEERAKGNILERFSAQQFPDLHSELNLSSLELGDSALYFCASSVKVGLQGTGELFFGEGSRLTVL.

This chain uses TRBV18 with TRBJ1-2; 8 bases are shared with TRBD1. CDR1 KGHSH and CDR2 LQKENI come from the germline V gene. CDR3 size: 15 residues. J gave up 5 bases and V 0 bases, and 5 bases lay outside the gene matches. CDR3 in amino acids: CASSPPSRTGYGYTF. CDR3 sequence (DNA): TGTGCCAGCTCACCACCCTCACGGACAGGGTATGGCTACACCTTC. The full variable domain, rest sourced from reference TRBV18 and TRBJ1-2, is NAGVMQNPRHLVRRRGQEARLRCSPMKGHSHVYWYRQLPEEGLKFMVYLQKENIIDESGMPKERFSAEFPKEGPSILRIQQVVRGDSAAYFCASSPPSRTGYGYTFGSGTRLTVV.

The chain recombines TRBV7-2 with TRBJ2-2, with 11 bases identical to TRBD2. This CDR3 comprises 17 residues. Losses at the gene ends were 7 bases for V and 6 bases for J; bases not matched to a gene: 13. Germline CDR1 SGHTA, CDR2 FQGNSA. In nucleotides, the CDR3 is TGTGCCAGCACCCCTTCCTTTAGCGGGAGGGCTTCCGGGGAGCTGTTTTTT. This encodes CASTPSFSGRASGELFF.

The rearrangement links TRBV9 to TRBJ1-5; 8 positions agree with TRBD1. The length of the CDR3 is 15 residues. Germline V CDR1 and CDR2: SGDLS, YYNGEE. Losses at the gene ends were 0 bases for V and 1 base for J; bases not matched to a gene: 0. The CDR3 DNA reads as TGTGCCAGCAGCGTAGGACAGGGGAGCAATCAGCCCCAGCATTTT. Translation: CASSVGQGSNQPQHF.

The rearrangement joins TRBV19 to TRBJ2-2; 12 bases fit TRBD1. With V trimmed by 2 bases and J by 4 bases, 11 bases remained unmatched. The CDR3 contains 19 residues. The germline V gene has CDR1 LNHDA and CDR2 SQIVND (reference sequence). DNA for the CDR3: TGTGCCAGTAGTATAAAGGGACAGGGGGCCGGGAGCTCCACCGGGGAGCTGTTTTTT. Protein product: CASSIKGQGAGSSTGELFF.

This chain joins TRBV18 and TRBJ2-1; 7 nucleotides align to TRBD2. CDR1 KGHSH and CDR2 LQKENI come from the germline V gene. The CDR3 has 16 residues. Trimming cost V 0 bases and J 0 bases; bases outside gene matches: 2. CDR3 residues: CASSPPGGSSYNEQFF. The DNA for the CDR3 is TGTGCCAGCTCACCACCCGGCGGGAGCTCCTACAATGAGCAGTTCTTC.

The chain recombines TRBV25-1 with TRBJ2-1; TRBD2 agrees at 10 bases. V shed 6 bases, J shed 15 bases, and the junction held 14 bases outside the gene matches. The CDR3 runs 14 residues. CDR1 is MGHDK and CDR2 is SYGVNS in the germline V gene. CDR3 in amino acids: CASRRASGSSGWFF. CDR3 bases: TGTGCCAGCAGGCGGGCTAGCGGGAGTTCAGGGTGGTTCTTC.